These 16 T cell receptor beta chains came from one sample sequenced in a study of OX40 agonist ivuxolimab in advanced cancers. Measured with immunoSEQ multiplex PCR; TCRdb has only the in-frame clones, and not every one. This sample carries tens of thousands of clones, 91% of them seen once, and the ten largest clones take 2.3%. The sample consisted of CD4+ or CD8+ T cells sorted from blood, taken in a trial of the OX40 agonist ivuxolimab. Receptors were obtained from an adult with an advanced solid tumor such as melanoma, head and neck, liver or kidney cancer.

The V gene is TRBV5-1, the J gene TRBJ2-7; 7 bases fit TRBD2. CDR1 is SGHRS, CDR2 YFSETQ, per germline. The length of the CDR3 is 14 residues. The ends lost 5 bases at V and 4 bases at J; junction bases unmatched: 9. Written as DNA, the CDR3 is TGCGCCAGCAGTCGTATAGCGGGTAGTTACGAGCAGTACTTC. It is translated as CASSRIAGSYEQYF. Complete variable domain (other parts from reference TRBV5-1 and TRBJ2-7): KAGVTQTPRYLIKTRGQQVTLSCSPISGHRSVSWYQQTPGQGLQFLFEYFSETQRNKGNFPGRFSGRQFSNSRSEMNVSTLELGDSALYLCASSRIAGSYEQYFGPGTRLTVT.

V gene TRBV6-1 combines with J gene TRBJ2-1; 15 nucleotides align to TRBD2. Per the germline V gene, CDR1 is MNHNS and CDR2 is SASEGT. Trimming at V came to 3 bases and at J to 8 bases, leaving 8 bases not matched to a gene. The length of the CDR3 is 17 residues. The CDR3 nucleotides read TGTGCCAGCAGTGATCCCCCCCGGACTAGCGGGAGGGATGAGCAGTTCTTC. This translates into CASSDPPRTSGRDEQFF.

The J gene is TRBJ2-7, the V gene TRBV18; D uncertain. With 6 bases removed from V and 6 bases from J, the gap between germline ends came to 15 bases. Germline V CDR1 and CDR2: KGHSH, LQKENI. The CDR3 is 13 amino acids. CDR3 DNA: TGTGCCAGCTCCCCGGGCAGTTTCCCCGAGCAGTACTTC. It specifies CASSPGSFPEQYF.

The genes are TRBV6-6 and TRBJ2-7, with D perhaps matching TRBD2 (7 bases). V lost 6 bases and J lost 3, with 21 bases in between. The CDR3 is 16 amino acids. From germline, CDR1 is MNHNY and CDR2 SVGAGI (reference sequence). The CDR3 sequence: CASSYDGGAVGYEQYF. CDR3 sequence (DNA): TGTGCCAGCAGCTACGATGGGGGGGCAGTCGGCTACGAGCAGTACTTC.

The chain recombines TRBV27 with TRBJ2-5; TRBD2 matches at 7 bases. The J segment lost 4 bases and the V segment lost 6 bases, leaving 5 bases of the junction unmatched. The CDR3 covers 13 residues. Germline V gene lookup returns CDR1 MNHEY and CDR2 SMNVEV (reference sequence). CDR3 bases: TGTGCCAGCAGCCCCGGGGGGTCAGAGACCCAGTACTTC. It is translated as CASSPGGSETQYF.

The chain joins TRBV7-9 to TRBJ1-2; no definite D call. The CDR3 totals 14 residues. The V end lost 5 bases, the J end lost 7 bases, and 17 bases lay between the germline ends. Germline V lookup: CDR1 SEHNR, CDR2 FQNEAQ (reference sequence). CDR3 nucleotide sequence: TGTGCCAGCAGCCAGCGGACGCTAGGAGGTGGCTACACCTTC. This encodes CASSQRTLGGGYTF.

The chain links TRBV13 to TRBJ2-7, with D maybe TRBD1 (6 bases). CDR1 is PRHDT and CDR2 is FYEKMQ in the germline V gene (reference sequence). V was trimmed by 3 bases and J by 1 base, leaving 10 bases between them. The CDR3 has 14 amino acids. DNA for the CDR3: TGTGCCAGCAGCTTCCCAGGGGAATCCTACGAGCAGTACTTC. As protein: CASSFPGESYEQYF.

The rearrangement joins TRBV5-4 to TRBJ2-5; D possibly matches TRBD1 or TRBD2 (5 bases each). CDR3 size: 13 residues. Germline assignment: CDR1 SGHNT and CDR2 YYREEE (reference sequence). The ends were cut back, 0 bases at V and 2 bases at J, with 5 bases in the middle. CDR3 bases: TGTGCCAGCAGCTTGGGGGGGCAAGAGACCCAGTACTTC. Translating gives CASSLGGQETQYF.

This clone showed up many times. V usage is TRBV19 and J usage is TRBJ2-3; 10 positions match TRBD2. The germline gives CDR1 LNHDA, CDR2 SQIVND (reference sequence). J gave up 6 bases and V 5 bases, and 11 bases lay outside the gene matches. This CDR3 spans 16 amino acids. The CDR3 nucleotides read TGTGCCAGTAGTCGACTAGCGGGCGGAAAGGCGGATACGCAGTATTTT. It is translated as CASSRLAGGKADTQYF.

The chain links TRBV2 to TRBJ2-2, with 9 nucleotides matching TRBD2. This CDR3 region has 14 residues. Per the germline V gene, CDR1 is SNHLY and CDR2 is FYNNEI. With 6 bases clipped from V and 4 bases from J, the junction kept 3 bases outside the gene matches. The CDR3 protein is CASRLSGSTGELFF. The CDR3 DNA sequence: TGTGCCAGCAGACTTAGCGGGAGCACCGGGGAGCTGTTTTTT. Full variable domain (outside the CDR3, taken from reference TRBV2 and TRBJ2-2): EPEVTQTPSHQVTQMGQEVILRCVPISNHLYFYWYRQILGQKVEFLVSFYNNEISEKSEIFDDQFSVERPDGSNFTLKIRSTKLEDSAMYFCASRLSGSTGELFFGEGSRLTVL.

The rearrangement joins TRBV28 to TRBJ1-2; D is possibly TRBD1 (5 bases). There are 14 residues in the CDR3. The germline V gene has CDR1 MDHEN and CDR2 SYDVKM. Trimming pared 9 bases from V and 5 bases from J, leaving 19 bases between. CDR3 loop: CASSGGISSYGYTF. DNA of the CDR3: TGTGCCAGTTCGGGGGGTATTTCGAGTTATGGCTACACCTTC.

The chain uses TRBV5-4 and TRBJ2-1; 8 bases match TRBD2. Trimming at V came to 4 bases and at J to 7 bases, leaving 10 bases not matched to a gene. Germline V CDR1 and CDR2: SGHNT, YYREEE (reference sequence). CDR3 length equals 15 residues. In DNA form, the CDR3 reads TGTGCCAGCAGCGCCGGGACTAGGAATGGAAATGAGCAGTTCTTC. This sequence encodes CASSAGTRNGNEQFF.

The chain combines TRBV5-1 with TRBJ2-2, with D perhaps TRBD2 (6 bases). This CDR3 contains 15 residues. Germline V gene data show CDR1 as SGHRS and CDR2 as YFSETQ. Trimming removed 5 bases from V and 4 bases from J, with 15 bases in between. The CDR3 is CASSLTGTGTGELFF. CDR3 sequence (DNA): TGCGCCAGCAGTTTGACCGGGACTGGCACCGGGGAGCTGTTTTTT.

This chain joins TRBV5-6 and TRBJ2-1; no clear D. Per germline, CDR1 SGHDT and CDR2 YYEEEE. The ends were cut back, 1 base at V and 11 bases at J, with 13 bases in the middle. The CDR3 is 13 residues long. CDR3 in amino acids: CASSLTRLWKQFF. The CDR3 coding sequence is TGTGCCAGCAGCTTGACCCGATTGTGGAAGCAGTTCTTC.

The gene calls are TRBV6-6 and TRBJ1-5; no firm D call. Germline loops: CDR1 MNHNY, CDR2 SVGAGI (reference sequence). V lost 2 bases to trimming and J lost 6 bases, with 8 bases between them. This CDR3 region has 13 residues. The CDR3 DNA is TGTGCCAGCAGTTACGGGCCAGCTCAGCCCCAGCATTTT. Translation gives CASSYGPAQPQHF.

The chain recombines TRBV5-4 with TRBJ2-5, with 7 bases lining up with TRBD1. The CDR3 loop spans 14 amino acids. V trimming: 6 bases; J trimming: 4 bases; junction bases outside the gene matches: 9. CDR1 and CDR2 from the germline V gene are SGHNT and YYREEE (reference sequence). CDR3 sequence (DNA): TGTGCCAGCACGCGCGACAGGGTAGGAGAGACCCAGTACTTC. It yields the protein CASTRDRVGETQYF.